The clone carrying this TCR beta chain was detected only a few times. Its antigen remains unidentified. The data stem from a study of OX40 agonist ivuxolimab in advanced cancers. Across the whole study: Partial response was recorded in three patients: one hepatocellular carcinoma and two cutaneous melanoma cases. General study results and limits: Compared with CD4+, CD8+ T cells on average had more expanded clones.

In germline, CDR1 is MGHRA, CDR2 YSYEKL. The CDR3 contains 9 residues. V was shortened by 10 bases and J by 4 bases, with 5 bases between the two germline ends. Profiling relied on immunoSEQ multiplex PCR, and the TCRdb table lists in-frame clones only, not all of them. Of 86,000 or so clones listed, around nine tenths were seen once; the top ten hold approximately 3%. The sequencing here drew on CD4+ or CD8+ T cells sorted from blood, taken in a trial of the OX40 agonist ivuxolimab. This clonotype was obtained from an adult with an advanced solid tumor such as melanoma, head and neck, liver or kidney cancer. The gene calls are TRBV4-1 and TRBJ2-7; no clear D gene. CDR3 in DNA: TGCGCCATAAAATACGAGCAGTACTTC. Protein sequence: CAIKYEQYF.